These T cell receptor beta chains were read from a single sample in a study of Ad26.COV2.S vaccination and SARS-CoV-2 variants. Method: immunoSEQ multiplex PCR; TCRdb's copy keeps in-frame clones and lacks some. Here the sample spans under 550,000 clones, around nine tenths being singletons. The specimen was peripheral blood, collected in a trial of Ad26.COV2.S vaccine versus placebo. These TCRs come from a person between 18 and 60 years old who received the Ad26.COV2.S COVID-19 vaccine or a placebo. Both conserved end residues are part of each CDR3. A D gene is named only where the DNA matches it firmly. Rows give clone size only sometimes, using once, few, many, or a class for an expanded clone.

v_gene: TRBV15
len: 14
j_gene: TRBJ2-5
d_gene: -
abundance: -
CDR3nt: TGTGCCACCAGCGGCGGCCAGGGCGGGGAGACCCAGTACTTC
CDR3aa: CATSGGQGGETQYF

v_gene: TRBV5-1
len: 14
j_gene: TRBJ1-2
d_gene: -
abundance: -
CDR3nt: TGCGCCAGCAGCTTGGCAGCGGGATCAAGAGGCTACACCTTC
CDR3aa: CASSLAAGSRGYTF

v_gene: TRBV10-1
len: 15
j_gene: TRBJ2-4
d_gene: -
abundance: -
CDR3nt: TGCGCCAGCCACGGGGGCTCGGCGAGCAAAAACATTCAGTACTTC
CDR3aa: CASHGGSASKNIQYF

v_gene: TRBV5-1
len: 12
j_gene: TRBJ2-2
d_gene: -
abundance: -
CDR3nt: TGCGCCAGCAGCTTGCTCACCGGGGAGCTGTTTTTT
CDR3aa: CASSLLTGELFF

v_gene: TRBV12-3/TRBV12-4
len: 13
j_gene: TRBJ1-5
d_gene: -
abundance: -
CDR3nt: TGTGCCAGCACCTTAGCCCCGGGGCAGCCCCAGCATTTT
CDR3aa: CASTLAPGQPQHF

v_gene: TRBV28
len: 16
j_gene: TRBJ1-2
d_gene: -
abundance: -
CDR3nt: TGTGCCAGCAGTTCCCCGGGTGGGGTACCTAACTATGGCTACACCTTC
CDR3aa: CASSSPGGVPNYGYTF

v_gene: TRBV9
len: 18
j_gene: TRBJ2-3
d_gene: -
abundance: -
CDR3nt: TGTGCCAGCAGCGTCCCGAGGGGGGCGGGGGCCCGCACAGATACGCAGTATTTT
CDR3aa: CASSVPRGAGARTDTQYF

v_gene: TRBV2
len: 14
j_gene: TRBJ2-5
d_gene: TRBD1
abundance: -
CDR3nt: TGTGCCAGCGGCCCGCGACAGGGGCAAGAGACCCAGTACTTC
CDR3aa: CASGPRQGQETQYF

v_gene: TRBV7-3
len: 14
j_gene: TRBJ1-1
d_gene: -
abundance: -
CDR3nt: TGTGCCAGCAGCTTCGGGGGCGGGGTCACTGAAGCTTTCTTT
CDR3aa: CASSFGGGVTEAFF

v_gene: TRBV19
len: 18
j_gene: TRBJ2-1
d_gene: -
abundance: few
CDR3nt: TGTGCCAGTAGTATGAGGTGGGCAGAAGGTGGGTCCTACAATGAGCAGTTCTTC
CDR3aa: CASSMRWAEGGSYNEQFF

v_gene: TRBV20-1
len: 14
j_gene: TRBJ2-1
d_gene: -
abundance: -
CDR3nt: TGCAGTGCTAGTCCTACACCAAGGGGCAATGAGCAGTTCTTC
CDR3aa: CSASPTPRGNEQFF

v_gene: TRBV7-9
len: 14
j_gene: TRBJ1-1
d_gene: -
abundance: few
CDR3nt: TGTGCCTCATTGGGCGGGGGGCGAAACACTGAAGCTTTCTTT
CDR3aa: CASLGGGRNTEAFF

v_gene: TRBV5-1
len: 15
j_gene: TRBJ1-5
d_gene: -
abundance: -
CDR3nt: TGCGCCAGCAGCTTGGCCGGGAATAGCAATCAGCCCCAGCATTTT
CDR3aa: CASSLAGNSNQPQHF

v_gene: TRBV19
len: 15
j_gene: TRBJ1-2
d_gene: -
abundance: -
CDR3nt: TGTGCCAGTAGTATAGAAGGGACAATTAACTATGGCTACACCTTC
CDR3aa: CASSIEGTINYGYTF

v_gene: TRBV29-1
len: 14
j_gene: TRBJ1-2
d_gene: -
abundance: -
CDR3nt: TGCAGCGTTGAAGGGACACAGGGACTTTATGGCTACACCTTC
CDR3aa: CSVEGTQGLYGYTF

v_gene: TRBV5-1
len: 17
j_gene: TRBJ2-7
d_gene: -
abundance: once
CDR3nt: TGCGCCAGCAGCTTGGTCCTGGGGCCAGGGAGCTCCTACGAGCAGTACTTC
CDR3aa: CASSLVLGPGSSYEQYF

v_gene: TRBV30
len: 12
j_gene: TRBJ1-5
d_gene: -
abundance: -
CDR3nt: TGTGCCTGGAGAGCAGGTAACCAGCCCCAGCATTTT
CDR3aa: CAWRAGNQPQHF

v_gene: TRBV7-9
len: 16
j_gene: TRBJ1-3
d_gene: -
abundance: -
CDR3nt: TGTGCCAGCAGCCTGACCGGGGCGGGTTCTGGAAACACCATATATTTT
CDR3aa: CASSLTGAGSGNTIYF

v_gene: TRBV2
len: 16
j_gene: TRBJ2-4
d_gene: TRBD2
abundance: -
CDR3nt: TGTGCCAGCAGAGACCGGCCGGGAGGCCTGGGGTACATTCAGTACTTC
CDR3aa: CASRDRPGGLGYIQYF

v_gene: TRBV30
len: 15
j_gene: TRBJ1-5
d_gene: -
abundance: -
CDR3nt: TGTGCCTGGAGTTCTGGGGGCTACAGCAATCAGCCCCAGCATTTT
CDR3aa: CAWSSGGYSNQPQHF

v_gene: TRBV6-5
len: 15
j_gene: TRBJ1-6
d_gene: -
abundance: -
CDR3nt: TGTGCCAGCAGTTATAATAGGGGATGGAATTCACCCCTCCACTTT
CDR3aa: CASSYNRGWNSPLHF

v_gene: TRBV12-5
len: 13
j_gene: TRBJ2-5
d_gene: TRBD1
abundance: -
CDR3nt: TGTGCTAGGCCACAGGGGGACCAAGAGACCCAGTACTTC
CDR3aa: CARPQGDQETQYF

v_gene: TRBV27
len: 14
j_gene: TRBJ2-5
d_gene: -
abundance: -
CDR3nt: TGTGCCAGCAACTCCTTGGGGAGCGTCGAGACCCAGTACTTC
CDR3aa: CASNSLGSVETQYF